A selection of T cell receptor beta chains follows, all from one sample in a study of Ad26.COV2.S vaccination and SARS-CoV-2 variants. TCRdb keeps only in-frame clones here, not all; method: immunoSEQ multiplex PCR. The top ten clones hold around 6.1% of a sample with 150,000 to 200,000 clones, 87% of them seen once. Sequenced here: peripheral blood, sampled after recovery from COVID-19. Receptors originate from a human donor who had recovered from COVID-19. Both conserved end residues are part of each CDR3. D genes are given only for firm matches. Clone size is not always given. Where it is, it says once, few, many or a class for expanded clones.

CDR3nt	CDR3aa	d_gene	len	v_gene	j_gene	abundance
TGTGCCAGCAGCCACCCCCAGGGTAATGAAAAACTGTTTTTT	CASSHPQGNEKLFF	.	14	TRBV4-2	TRBJ1-4	.
TGTGCCAGCACCTGGGGGTCCGCCGGTGGAAACACCATATATTTT	CASTWGSAGGNTIYF	.	15	TRBV28	TRBJ1-3	few
TGTGCCAGCAGCCAAGGCATAGCGGGGGCTGGCGATGAGCAGTTCTTC	CASSQGIAGAGDEQFF	TRBD2	16	TRBV3-1/TRBV3-2	TRBJ2-1	.
TGTGCCAGTAGTATAGTTGGGGCGATGAACACTGAAGCTTTCTTT	CASSIVGAMNTEAFF	.	15	TRBV19	TRBJ1-1	.
TGTGCCAGCAGTGAAGGCACAGGGATCCCCGGGGAGCTGTTTTTT	CASSEGTGIPGELFF	.	15	TRBV6-1	TRBJ2-2	.
TGTGCCAGTAGCCTGGCCCTGACAGGGGGAATCTATGGCTACACCTTC	CASSLALTGGIYGYTF	TRBD1	16	TRBV19	TRBJ1-2	.
TGTGCCAGCAGCGAACTAGCGGGGGGCCGCACAGATACGCAGTATTTT	CASSELAGGRTDTQYF	TRBD2	16	TRBV5-8	TRBJ2-3	.
TGTGCCTCCAGGACAGGGGCTGAGACAGATACGCAGTATTTT	CASRTGAETDTQYF	TRBD1	14	TRBV5-4	TRBJ2-3	.
TGTGCCAGCAGTTACTCTGGGGGGAATCAGCCCCAGCATTTT	CASSYSGGNQPQHF	.	14	TRBV6-6	TRBJ1-5	.
TGTGCCACCAGCAGAGATCATAAAGGGGAAGCTTTCTTT	CATSRDHKGEAFF	.	13	TRBV15	TRBJ1-1	.
TGCAGTGCCGGTAAGGCGACCCAGTACTTC	CSAGKATQYF	.	10	TRBV20-1	TRBJ2-5	once
TGTGCCAGCAGCCAAGGGAGGGACCTCTATGGCTACACCTTC	CASSQGRDLYGYTF	.	14	TRBV3-1/TRBV3-2	TRBJ1-2	.
TGTGCCAGCCACATAGGGGGTTCGGGTGAAGCTTTCTTT	CASHIGGSGEAFF	.	13	TRBV12-3/TRBV12-4	TRBJ1-1	.
TGTGCCTGGAGTGTTGGACAATTGAACACTGAAGCTTTCTTT	CAWSVGQLNTEAFF	.	14	TRBV30	TRBJ1-1	.
TGTGCCAGCAGCGCCGGACATCCAACGGGACCTGGCAATCAGCCCCAGCATTTT	CASSAGHPTGPGNQPQHF	.	18	TRBV9	TRBJ1-5	.
TGTGCCAGCAGCGTAGGCTCTAGCACAGATACGCAGTATTTT	CASSVGSSTDTQYF	.	14	TRBV9	TRBJ2-3	.
TGTGCCAGCGGGTTTACAGGGGCATCAGAGCAGTACTTC	CASGFTGASEQYF	TRBD1	13	TRBV5-6	TRBJ2-7	few
TGTGCCAGCAGCAGGGGACTAGCGGGGGGCCTCGAGCAGTACTTC	CASSRGLAGGLEQYF	TRBD2	15	TRBV5-6	TRBJ2-7	.
TGTGCCTGGAGTGTACGCCGGGGCACTGAAGCTTTCTTT	CAWSVRRGTEAFF	.	13	TRBV30	TRBJ1-1	.
TGTGCCAGCAGCTTGTTACAGGGCGGCACAGATACGCAGTATTTT	CASSLLQGGTDTQYF	.	15	TRBV5-4	TRBJ2-3	once
TGCGCCAGCAGCCACCCGGGACAGGGGGTCTACGAGCAGTACTTC	CASSHPGQGVYEQYF	TRBD1	15	TRBV4-1	TRBJ2-7	.
TGTGCCAGCTCCCCCAGGTTCGGACGTAATTCACCCCTCCACTTT	CASSPRFGRNSPLHF	.	15	TRBV18	TRBJ1-6	.
TGTGCCAGCAGTCCGCCTCCCGCAAAGACTGAAGCTTTCTTT	CASSPPPAKTEAFF	.	14	TRBV28	TRBJ1-1	.
TGTGCCAGCAGACCCGACAGGGCTGGTGGAAACACCATATATTTT	CASRPDRAGGNTIYF	TRBD1	15	TRBV2	TRBJ1-3	.
TGCGCCAGCAGCCAGGGCGGGTCCGGGGGAGTCAATGAGCAGTTCTTC	CASSQGGSGGVNEQFF	.	16	TRBV5-1	TRBJ2-1	.
TGTGCCAGCAGCCAAGAAACTAGCGGGGGGCTCGACTCCTACGAGCAGTACTTC	CASSQETSGGLDSYEQYF	TRBD2	18	TRBV4-2	TRBJ2-7	.
TGCGCCAGCAGCCAAGCACGAGCGGGTTACTCCTACAATGAGCAGTTCTTC	CASSQARAGYSYNEQFF	.	17	TRBV4-1	TRBJ2-1	.
TGTGCCTGGAGCCGACTAGCGGGAGCCTACGAGCAGTACTTC	CAWSRLAGAYEQYF	TRBD2	14	TRBV30	TRBJ2-7	.
TGCGCCAGCGGCACTCCTCCGGGACACCCTCGAGGAAAAGAGACCCAGTACTTC	CASGTPPGHPRGKETQYF	.	18	TRBV23-1	TRBJ2-5	.
TGTGCCAGCAGCTTAGACGGGGCCAGGCCCGCGGAGACCCAGTACTTC	CASSLDGARPAETQYF	.	16	TRBV7-2	TRBJ2-5	.
TGTGCCAGCAGTCTTGTTGGCGGCGGGGGCAGGGGTGAGCAGTTCTTC	CASSLVGGGGRGEQFF	.	16	TRBV11-3	TRBJ2-1	once
TGTGCCAGCAGCGGGACAGTCAATAATTCACCCCTCCACTTT	CASSGTVNNSPLHF	TRBD1	14	TRBV2	TRBJ1-6	.
TGCGCCAGCAGCTTGGAGGGGAGGAGTGAAAAACTGTTTTTT	CASSLEGRSEKLFF	.	14	TRBV5-1	TRBJ1-4	.
TGTGCCAGCGACCCTAGCTCCTATAATTCACCCCTCCACTTT	CASDPSSYNSPLHF	.	14	TRBV2	TRBJ1-6	once
TGTGCTAGCAGCTTAGGGACAGGGGGTGGTGCAGAGCAGTTCTTC	CASSLGTGGGAEQFF	TRBD1	15	TRBV7-7	TRBJ2-1	.
TGTGCCTGGAGCGCTGACAGCAATCAGCCCCAGCATTTT	CAWSADSNQPQHF	.	13	TRBV30	TRBJ1-5	.
TGTGCCAGCAGCTTCAGCCTAACCGAGCAGTTCTTC	CASSFSLTEQFF	.	12	TRBV7-9	TRBJ2-1	.
TGTGCCAGCCGCCTTGAATGGACAGGGGACGAATTCTTC	CASRLEWTGDEFF	TRBD1	13	TRBV7-8	TRBJ2-1	.
TGTGCCAGCAGTGAATGGGGAGGGGCCGAGACCCAGTACTTC	CASSEWGGAETQYF	TRBD2	14	TRBV25-1	TRBJ2-5	once
TGCGCCAGCAGCTTGACTAGCGGAGAGAGCTCCTACGAGCAGTACTTC	CASSLTSGESSYEQYF	TRBD2	16	TRBV5-1	TRBJ2-7	.
TGCGCCAGCAGCCCGCTAGGGGGCCTCGGAAACACCATATATTTT	CASSPLGGLGNTIYF	TRBD1	15	TRBV4-1	TRBJ1-3	.
TGCGCCAGCAGCCAAGATTTGAGGGAGACCCAGTACTTC	CASSQDLRETQYF	.	13	TRBV4-1	TRBJ2-5	.
TGTGCCAGCAGTTATTCACTAGCGGGGGGCGGAGATACGCAGTATTTT	CASSYSLAGGGDTQYF	TRBD2	16	TRBV6-2/TRBV6-3	TRBJ2-3	.
TGTGCCAGCAGCTTAGATATGAACACTGAAGCTTTCTTT	CASSLDMNTEAFF	.	13	TRBV7-9	TRBJ1-1	few